This T cell receptor beta chain was identified in a study of response to subunit inactivated influenza vaccine (dated by TCRdb to the late 2010s). A note on the overall study: To follow how T cells responded to a trivalent subunit inactivated influenza vaccine, the researchers relied on deep quantitative profiling of the T cell receptor repertoire. Overall study results and their limits: According to the authors, only a limited number of new T cells may be recruited by each seasonal influenza vaccination.

The library was prepared using RT-PCR. The listed sequencing device is Illumina HiSeq 2500. TCRdb took the public reads, trimmed them with fastp at Q25, ran MiXCR for clone calling and kept in-frame beta chains. Every entry covers one CDR3 protein and lists the most common genes and DNA from its rows. This sample gives about 300,000 distinct CDR3 sequences in total; 20% to 25% of them show up just once. 10% to 13% of the sample goes to the ten largest clones. From a lookup of the germline V gene (reference sequence), CDR1 and CDR2 are LGHDT and YNNKEL. Trimming takes 0 bases off V and 8 bases off J; junction bases not matched to a gene: 7. Reading from cysteine to phenylalanine, the CDR3 counts 15 amino acids. Just CDR3 DNA is preserved here, 45 bases in frame from base 1. There are a few counts of this clonotype. Its antigen is currently not known. No base quality information exists; no much larger clone differs at one position.

The TCR was taken from a man aged 50 to 69 who received an inactivated influenza vaccine. Donor details come from another sample of the same person, matched by shared clones. Recombination connected TRBV3-1 to TRBJ1-2; TRBD1 matches 9 bases in the middle. The material sequenced was PBMCs from blood, taken about 20 months after vaccination. The DNA is TGTGCCAGCAGCCAAGATCATGGACAGGGGACAGGCTACACCTTC. This codes for CASSQDHGQGTGYTF.